These 2 T cell receptor beta chains came from one sample sequenced in a study of preoperative IRX-2 immunotherapy in early breast cancer. Some clones are missing from TCRdb's copy, which holds only in-frame ones; the method was immunoSEQ multiplex PCR. Of over 25,000 clones detected, roughly four fifths appear once; the ten largest clones hold 1% to 1.5%. Treatment in this sample: preoperative locoregional IRX-2 cytokine immunotherapy. The source material was lymph node tissue, sampled after IRX-2 immunotherapy. These TCRs come from a human donor with breast cancer.

The rearrangement joins TRBV1 to TRBJ1-2; the table's D call, TRBD1, has no DNA check behind it. TRBV1 is designated a pseudogene. This CDR3 is 16 amino acids long. DNA for the CDR3: TGCGCCAGCAGCCAAGATACAGGACAGGGGAACTATGGCTACACCTTC. Translation: CASSQDTGQGNYGYTF.

The chain has TRBV15 and TRBJ1-5, with D possibly TRBD1 on 6 matching bases. This CDR3 region has 15 residues. With 6 bases removed from V and 3 bases from J, the gap between germline ends came to 15 bases. The germline CDR1 and CDR2 sequences are LNHNV and YYDKDF (reference sequence). CDR3 amino acids: CATRKGGQINQPQHF. The CDR3 DNA is TGTGCCACCAGAAAGGGAGGACAGATCAATCAGCCCCAGCATTTT. Supplemented by reference TRBV15 and TRBJ1-5, the full variable domain reads DAMVIQNPRYQVTQFGKPVTLSCSQTLNHNVMYWYQQKSSQAPKLLFHYYDKDFNNEADTPDNFQSRRPNTSFCFLDIRSPGLGDTAMYLCATRKGGQINQPQHFGDGTRLSIL.